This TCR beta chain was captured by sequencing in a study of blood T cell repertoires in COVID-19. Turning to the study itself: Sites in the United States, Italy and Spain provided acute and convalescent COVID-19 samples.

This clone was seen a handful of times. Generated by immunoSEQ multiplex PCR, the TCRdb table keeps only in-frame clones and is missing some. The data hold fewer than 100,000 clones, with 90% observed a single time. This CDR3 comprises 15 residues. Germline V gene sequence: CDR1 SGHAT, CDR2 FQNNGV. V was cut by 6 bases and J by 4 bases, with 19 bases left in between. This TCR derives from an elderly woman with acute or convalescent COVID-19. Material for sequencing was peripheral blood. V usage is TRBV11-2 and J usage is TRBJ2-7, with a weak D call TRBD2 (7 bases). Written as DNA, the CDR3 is TGTGCCAGCAGACGTGGGGGGGGCAGAGAGTACGAGCAGTACTTC. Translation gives CASRRGGGREYEQYF.